Sequencing of this T cell receptor (beta chain) was carried out in a study of OX40 agonist ivuxolimab in advanced cancers. Exclusion of a patient followed from autoimmune disease history or systemic immunosuppression. Blood specimens came from baseline, cycle 4 day 1, and cycle 7 day 1. CDR1 and CDR2 (germline): WSHSY, SAAADI. J gave up 3 bases and V 8 bases, and 2 bases lay outside the gene matches. The CDR3 spans 12 residues. The data were produced by immunoSEQ multiplex PCR, yet TCRdb's version contains in-frame clones alone and is incomplete. The data hold around 80,000 clones, with 85% observed a single time.

Sequenced here: CD4+ or CD8+ T cells sorted from blood, sampled in a trial of the OX40 agonist ivuxolimab. This clonotype was obtained from an adult with an advanced solid tumor such as melanoma, head and neck, liver or kidney cancer. The rearrangement links TRBV10-2 to TRBJ2-7, with 9 bases aligning to TRBD2. The CDR3 nucleotides are TGCGCCAGCGCGGGAGGGATCTACGAGCAGTACTTC. Translated, it gives CASAGGIYEQYF.